This T cell receptor (beta chain) is from a study of blood T cell repertoires in COVID-19. In the study overall: Samples of COVID-19 (acute and convalescent) were obtained from the United States, Italy and Spain. T cells, B-cell-depleted T cells, or PBMCs provided the cDNA or gDNA that served as material.

This CDR3 comprises 16 residues. Trimming took off 0 bases at V and 0 bases at J, with 9 bases between the two ends. CDR1 SGDLS and CDR2 YYNGEE come from the germline V gene. As handled by the study authors: Reference gene primer amplification gave nucleated cell count estimates. Method: immunoSEQ multiplex PCR; TCRdb's copy keeps in-frame clones and lacks some. From that table come the V and J calls and clone size; the DNA was used to work out D and trimming. The repertoire includes 250,000 or so clones, 75% to 85% of them detected once, and 4.7% sits in the top ten. This TCR was recovered from a woman between 65 and 79 years old with acute or convalescent COVID-19. Sequenced: peripheral blood. The chain uses TRBV9 and TRBJ1-4; maybe TRBD1 (5 bases). The CDR3 loop reads CASSVAPQATNEKLFF. CDR3 nucleotides: TGTGCCAGCAGCGTAGCCCCACAGGCAACTAATGAAAAACTGTTTTTT.